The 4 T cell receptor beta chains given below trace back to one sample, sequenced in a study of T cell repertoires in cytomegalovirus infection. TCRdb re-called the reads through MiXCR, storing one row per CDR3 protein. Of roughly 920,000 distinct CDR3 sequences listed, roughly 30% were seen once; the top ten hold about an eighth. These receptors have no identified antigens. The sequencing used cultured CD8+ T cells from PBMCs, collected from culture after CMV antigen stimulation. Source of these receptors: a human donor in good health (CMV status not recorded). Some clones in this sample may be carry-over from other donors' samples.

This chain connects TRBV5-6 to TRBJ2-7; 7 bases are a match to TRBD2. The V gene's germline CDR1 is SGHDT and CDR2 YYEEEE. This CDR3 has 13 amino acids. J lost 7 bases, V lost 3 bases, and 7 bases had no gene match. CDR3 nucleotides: TGTGCCAGCAGCTCCGGACTAGTGATTGAGCAGTACTTC. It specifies CASSSGLVIEQYF.

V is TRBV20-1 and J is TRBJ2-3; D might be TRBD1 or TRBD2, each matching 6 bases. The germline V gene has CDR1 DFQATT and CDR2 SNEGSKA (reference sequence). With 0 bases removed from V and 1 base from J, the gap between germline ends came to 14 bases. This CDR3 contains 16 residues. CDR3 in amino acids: CSARDYGGHGTDTQYF. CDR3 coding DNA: TGCAGTGCTAGAGATTACGGGGGACACGGCACAGATACGCAGTATTTT.

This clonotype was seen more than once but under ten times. Written as DNA, the CDR3 is TGTGCCAGCAGCTCGGGACATCCATATGGCTACACCTTC. This codes for CASSSGHPYGYTF. The genes are TRBV5-4 and TRBJ1-2; tentatively, D is TRBD1 (6 bases). Germline V gene lookup returns CDR1 SGHNT and CDR2 YYREEE (reference sequence). This CDR3 comprises 13 residues. V lost 3 bases, J lost 5 bases, and 11 bases lay in between.

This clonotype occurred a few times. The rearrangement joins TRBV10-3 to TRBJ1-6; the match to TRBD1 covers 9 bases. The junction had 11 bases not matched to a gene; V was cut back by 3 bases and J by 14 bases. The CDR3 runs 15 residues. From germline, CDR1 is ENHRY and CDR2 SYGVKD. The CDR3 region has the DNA TGTGCCATCAGTGATTCGGGACAGGGCTCTCCGACCCTCCACTTT. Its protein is CAISDSGQGSPTLHF.